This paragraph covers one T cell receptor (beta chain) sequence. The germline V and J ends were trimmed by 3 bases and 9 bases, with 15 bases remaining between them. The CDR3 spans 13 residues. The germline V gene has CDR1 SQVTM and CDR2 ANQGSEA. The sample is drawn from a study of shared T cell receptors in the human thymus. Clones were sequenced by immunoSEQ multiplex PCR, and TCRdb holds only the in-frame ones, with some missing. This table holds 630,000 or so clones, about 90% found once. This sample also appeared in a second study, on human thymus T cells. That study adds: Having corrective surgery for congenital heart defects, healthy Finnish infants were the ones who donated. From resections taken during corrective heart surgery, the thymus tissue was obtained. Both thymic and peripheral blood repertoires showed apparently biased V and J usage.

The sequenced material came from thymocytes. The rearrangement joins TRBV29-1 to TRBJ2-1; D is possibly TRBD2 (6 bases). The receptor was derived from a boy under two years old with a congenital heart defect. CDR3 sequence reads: CSVEEGWFSEQFF. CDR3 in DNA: TGCAGCGTTGAGGAGGGCTGGTTTTCTGAGCAGTTCTTC.